The clone carrying this T cell receptor beta chain was counted between two and nine times. The sample originates from a study of TIL therapy for anti-PD-1-resistant metastatic lung cancer. Study in general: Tumors carried a median about 1.5 non-synonymous mutations per megabase.

This was the immunoSEQ v3 assay. Using immunoSEQ multiplex PCR, the repertoire was profiled, and TCRdb retains in-frame clones only, with some absent. The sample holds tens of thousands of clones, 71% seen once. The germline V gene has CDR1 SQVTM and CDR2 ANQGSEA. This CDR3 has 14 amino acids. V was trimmed by 5 bases and J by 2 bases, leaving 16 bases between them. Noted time point: pre-treatment sample, taken before nivolumab and TIL therapy. The tumor samples were excised metastases, mostly pleural nodules or supraclavicular lymph nodes. The clonotype comes from a person aged 30 to 80 with non-small cell lung cancer. Source: tumor tissue, taken at baseline. This sequence joins TRBV29-1 and TRBJ2-7; possible D gene TRBD2, 5 bases. The CDR3 sequence: CSVRRADPPYEQYF. The CDR3 nucleotides are TGCAGCGTTCGGCGGGCGGACCCTCCCTACGAGCAGTACTTC.